This T cell receptor (beta chain) was identified in a study of T-cell memory formation after mild COVID-19. Findings and limits, study-wide: The study found contracting CD4+ clones mainly in CM and EM and contracting CD8+ clones in EMRA. Contracting clones from day 15 to 85 had balanced CD4/CD8; later expanders favoured CD4+.

Only a few counts were recorded for this clonotype. Its target is not known. Via MiXCR, TCRdb re-called the 5' RACE reads, giving one row per CDR3 protein. Here the sample spans a few hundred thousand distinct CDR3 sequences, 9.4% being singletons. CDR1 and CDR2 from the germline V gene are SSHAT and FNYEAQ (reference sequence). Trimming took 3 bases from V and 3 from J; bases not matched to a gene: 5. The CDR3 is made up of 15 amino acids. The receptor was isolated from a man between 18 and 35 years old who had mild COVID-19 (a few samples of this study predate the infection). Cell type and time point are not known. The chain joins TRBV7-7 to TRBJ2-3; 8 bases fit TRBD1. The sequencing input was PBMCs or a T cell subset sorted from them (not recorded which). The CDR3 region is CASSFGTGLTDTQYF. The CDR3 coding sequence is TGTGCCAGCAGCTTCGGGACAGGTCTGACAGATACGCAGTATTTT.